This T cell receptor beta chain was profiled in a study of cytomegalovirus exposure and HLA in healthy donors. Study-wide background: Genetic ancestry analysis placed around 76% of the 410 or so donors that were genotyped in the Caucasian-associated cluster.

The PCR made use of 60 Vbeta and 13 Jbeta primers. Sequenced by immunoSEQ multiplex PCR; TCRdb stores in-frame clones only, minus some. This table lists 60,000 to 75,000 clones. Healthy bone marrow donors made up the donors. Germline loops: CDR1 SGDLS, CDR2 YYNGEE. This CDR3 has 17 amino acids. Trimming shortened V by 3 bases and J by 0 bases, and 18 bases separated the two germline ends. Specimen: PBMCs. V is TRBV9 and J is TRBJ2-5; a weak D match, TRBD2 (7 bases). The origin of this receptor is a female donor in good health and CMV-seropositive. This CDR3 reads CASSDPTGGGHQETQYF. CDR3 nucleotide sequence: TGTGCCAGCAGCGACCCCACGGGCGGGGGCCACCAAGAGACCCAGTACTTC.